This T cell receptor (beta chain) was found in a study of T cells in Graves' hyperthyroidism and ophthalmopathy. This clonotype has more than one count but fewer than ten. Its target is not known. CDR1 SGHTA and CDR2 FQGTGA come from the germline V gene. Trimming took 0 bases from V and 3 from J, leaving 8 bases between them. The CDR3 totals 14 residues. Study-level points and caveats: Researchers found most expanded thyroid clonotypes above 0.001 in blood as well.

TCR beta CDR3 regions were amplified from RNA transcripts. The HTBI primer set served for first-round RT-PCR of the TCR CDR3. TCRdb processed the multiplex PCR reads anew with MiXCR; each CDR3 protein has one entry. The sample holds about 610,000 distinct CDR3 sequences; around 15% are singletons and the top ten take approximately 4.2%. The sequencing input was blood. The clonotype was recovered from a woman aged 40 to 50 with Graves' ophthalmopathy. The rearrangement links TRBV7-3 to TRBJ1-1, with unresolved D. The CDR3 DNA is TGTGCCAGCAGCTTAACATACATTGACACTGAAGCTTTCTTT. As protein: CASSLTYIDTEAFF.